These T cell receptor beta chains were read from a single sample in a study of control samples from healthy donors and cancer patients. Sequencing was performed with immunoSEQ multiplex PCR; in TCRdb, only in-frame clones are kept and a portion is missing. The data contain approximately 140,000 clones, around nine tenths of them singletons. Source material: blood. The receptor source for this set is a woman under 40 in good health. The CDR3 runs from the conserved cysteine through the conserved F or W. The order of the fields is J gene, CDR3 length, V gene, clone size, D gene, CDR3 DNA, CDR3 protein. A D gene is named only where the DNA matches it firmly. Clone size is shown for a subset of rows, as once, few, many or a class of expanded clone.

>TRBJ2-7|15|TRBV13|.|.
TGTGCCAGCAGCTTAGGGGGGGGGCGGACCTACGAGCAGTACTTC
CASSLGGGRTYEQYF
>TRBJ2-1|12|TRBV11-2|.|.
TGTGCCAGCAGCTTACAGGCCGGGGAGCAGTTCTTC
CASSLQAGEQFF
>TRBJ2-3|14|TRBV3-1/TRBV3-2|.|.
TGTGCCAGCAGCCAAACGGGTTTTCTCGATACGCAGTATTTT
CASSQTGFLDTQYF
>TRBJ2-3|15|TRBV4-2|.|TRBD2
TGTGCCAGCAGCCTAGCGGGAGGCCGGGGAGATACGCAGTATTTT
CASSLAGGRGDTQYF
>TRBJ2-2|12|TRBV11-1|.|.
TGTGCCAGCAGCTTAGGCGCGGGGGAGCTGTTTTTT
CASSLGAGELFF
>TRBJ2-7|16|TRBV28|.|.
TGTGCCAGCAGCGAAATCCAGGCCGGGAGATCCTACGAGCAGTACTTC
CASSEIQAGRSYEQYF
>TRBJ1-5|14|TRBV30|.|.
TGTGCCTGGGCTACCGGACAGCTCAATCAGCCCCAGCATTTT
CAWATGQLNQPQHF
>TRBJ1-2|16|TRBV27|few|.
TGTGCCAGCAGTTCTATGGGGGCAGGATTGCGCTATGGCTACACCTTC
CASSSMGAGLRYGYTF
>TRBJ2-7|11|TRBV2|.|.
TGTGCCAGCGGGGACCCGAGGGAGCAGTACTTC
CASGDPREQYF
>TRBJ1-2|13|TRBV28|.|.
TGTGCCAGCCGCTTTTCGGGGGAAGGAGGCTACACCTTC
CASRFSGEGGYTF
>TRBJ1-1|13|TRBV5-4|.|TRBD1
TGTGCCAGCAGCTTAGGACAGGGGGGATTCGCTTTCTTT
CASSLGQGGFAFF
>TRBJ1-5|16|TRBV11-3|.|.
TGTGCCAGCAGCTTGAAAGAAGGGGGGCGCAATCAGCCCCAGCATTTT
CASSLKEGGRNQPQHF
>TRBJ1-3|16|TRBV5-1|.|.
TGCGCCAGCAGCTTGGCGGGGATTCGGCATGGAAACACCATATATTTT
CASSLAGIRHGNTIYF
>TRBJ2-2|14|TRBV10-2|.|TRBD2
TGCGCCAGCCGACTAGCGGGAGGGCCCGGGGAGCTGTTTTTT
CASRLAGGPGELFF
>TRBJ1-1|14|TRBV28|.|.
TGTGCCAGCAACCTTCGGGGTGCGAACACTGAAGCTTTCTTT
CASNLRGANTEAFF
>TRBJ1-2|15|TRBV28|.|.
TGTGCCAGCATACTGGAGGGGTCCTTAAACTATGGCTACACCTTC
CASILEGSLNYGYTF
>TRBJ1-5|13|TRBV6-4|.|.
TGTGCCAGCAGGGGCTATAGCAATCAGCCCCAGCATTTT
CASRGYSNQPQHF
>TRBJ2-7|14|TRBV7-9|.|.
TGTGCCAGCAGCCCCCTTAGCGGCCGTGGCGAGCAGTACTTC
CASSPLSGRGEQYF
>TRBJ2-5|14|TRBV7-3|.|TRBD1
TGTGCCAGCAGCTTGACAGGGAACGGAGAGACCCAGTACTTC
CASSLTGNGETQYF
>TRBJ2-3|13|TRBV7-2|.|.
TGTGCCAGCAGCTTAGGGTTCCAGGATACGCAGTATTTT
CASSLGFQDTQYF
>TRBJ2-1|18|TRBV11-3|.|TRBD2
TGTGCCAGCAGCCTACTAGCGGGAGGACCGAGCTCCTACAATGAGCAGTTCTTC
CASSLLAGGPSSYNEQFF
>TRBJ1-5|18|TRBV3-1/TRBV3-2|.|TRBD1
TGTGCCAGCAGCCAAGATCAGGCCCCCGGGACAGGGTATCAGCCCCAGCATTTT
CASSQDQAPGTGYQPQHF
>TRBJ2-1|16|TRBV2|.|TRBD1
TGTGCCAGCAGGAGGACAGGGGGGTCGATCAGGAATGAGCAGTTCTTC
CASRRTGGSIRNEQFF
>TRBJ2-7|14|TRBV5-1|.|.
TGCGCCAGCAGCTTGGAGGAGGGGCGCGGCGAGCAGTACTTC
CASSLEEGRGEQYF